The clone carrying this TCR beta chain was seen only a few times. As yet, its antigen is unknown. Stated time point: pretreatment peripheral blood. Pretreatment and on-treatment blood mononuclear cell samples were taken, totaling between 1 and 8 time points per patient. The data were obtained in a study of PD-L1 blockade in urothelial cancer. The wider study: The year 2014 saw patients start atezolizumab, 1,200 mg intravenously every 3 weeks. The analyses of blood took place 3 weeks (second dose) and 6 weeks after treatment start.

Clones were read by immunoSEQ multiplex PCR, and TCRdb kept only the in-frame ones, dropping some. The sample has 84,000 or so clones, more than 70% seen once. General study results and limits: TCR clonality was measured in pretreatment peripheral blood. Clonality below the median predicted better survival.

The clonotype was recovered from a man in his fifties or sixties with urothelial cancer. The specimen comprised PBMCs, sampled around atezolizumab (anti-PD-L1) treatment.

CDR3 bases: TGTGCCAGCAGTTACGCAGGGGCTCAGCCCCAGCATTTT. This encodes CASSYAGAQPQHF. The rearrangement joins TRBV6-5 to TRBJ1-5, with D possibly matching TRBD1 (6 bases). Germline loops: CDR1 MNHEY, CDR2 SVGAGI. The CDR3 covers 13 residues. Trimming removed 2 bases from V and 6 bases from J, with 8 bases in between.